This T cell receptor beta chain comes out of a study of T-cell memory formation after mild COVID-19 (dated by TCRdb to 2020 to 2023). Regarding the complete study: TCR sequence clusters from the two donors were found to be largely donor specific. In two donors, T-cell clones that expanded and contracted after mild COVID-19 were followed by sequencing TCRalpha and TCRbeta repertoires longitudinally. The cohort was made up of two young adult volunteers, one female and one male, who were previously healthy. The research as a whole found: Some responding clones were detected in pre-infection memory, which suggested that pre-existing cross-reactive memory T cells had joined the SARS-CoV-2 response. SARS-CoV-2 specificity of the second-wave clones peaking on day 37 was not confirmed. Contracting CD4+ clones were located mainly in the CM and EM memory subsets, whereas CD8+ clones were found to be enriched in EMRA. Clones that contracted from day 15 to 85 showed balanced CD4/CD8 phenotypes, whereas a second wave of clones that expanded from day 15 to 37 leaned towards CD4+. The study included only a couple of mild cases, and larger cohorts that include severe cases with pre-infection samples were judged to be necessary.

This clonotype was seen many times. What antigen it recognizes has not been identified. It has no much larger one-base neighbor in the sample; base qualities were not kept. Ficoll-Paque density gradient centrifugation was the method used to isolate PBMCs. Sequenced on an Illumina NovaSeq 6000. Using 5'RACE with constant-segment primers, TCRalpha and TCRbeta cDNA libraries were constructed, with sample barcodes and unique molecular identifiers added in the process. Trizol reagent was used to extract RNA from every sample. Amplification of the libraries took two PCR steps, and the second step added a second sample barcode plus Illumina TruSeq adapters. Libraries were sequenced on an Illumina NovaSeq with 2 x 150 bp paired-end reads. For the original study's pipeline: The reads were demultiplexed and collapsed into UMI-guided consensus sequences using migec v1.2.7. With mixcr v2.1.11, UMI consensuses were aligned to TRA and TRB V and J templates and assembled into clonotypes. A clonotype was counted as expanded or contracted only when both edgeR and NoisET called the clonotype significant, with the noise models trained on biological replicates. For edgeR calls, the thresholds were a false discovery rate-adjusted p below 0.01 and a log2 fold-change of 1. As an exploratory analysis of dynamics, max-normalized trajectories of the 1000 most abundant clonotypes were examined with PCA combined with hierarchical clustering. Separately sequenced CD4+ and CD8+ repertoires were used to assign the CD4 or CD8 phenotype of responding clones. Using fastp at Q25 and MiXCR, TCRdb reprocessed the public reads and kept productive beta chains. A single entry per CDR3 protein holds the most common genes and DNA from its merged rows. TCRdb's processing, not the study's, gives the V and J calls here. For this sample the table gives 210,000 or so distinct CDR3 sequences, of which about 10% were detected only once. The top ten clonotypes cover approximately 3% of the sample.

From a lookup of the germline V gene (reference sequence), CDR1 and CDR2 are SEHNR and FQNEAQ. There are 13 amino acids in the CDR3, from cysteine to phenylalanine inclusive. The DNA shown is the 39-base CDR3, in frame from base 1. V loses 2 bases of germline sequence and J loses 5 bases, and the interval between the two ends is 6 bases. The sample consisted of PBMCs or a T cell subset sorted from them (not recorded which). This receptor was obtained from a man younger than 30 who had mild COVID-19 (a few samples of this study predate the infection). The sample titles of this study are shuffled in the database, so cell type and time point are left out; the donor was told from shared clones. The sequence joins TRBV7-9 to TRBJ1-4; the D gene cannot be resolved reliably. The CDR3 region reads CASSLWQNEKLFF. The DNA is TGTGCCAGCAGCTTATGGCAAAATGAAAAACTGTTTTTT.